Detailed here is one T cell receptor beta chain. Its antigen is still unknown. The data belong to a study of quantifying T cell responses using KT2 cells. Study background: TCR alpha and beta constant-region primers primed reverse transcription of RNA. Estimated efficiency of the T4 ligation step was above 9% under optimum conditions. The second PCR ran as a qPCR until a predetermined fluorescence threshold was reached.

Each cDNA got a UMI-containing oligo ligated at its 3' end. First-round PCR used about 4 cycles and beta primers RC1.1 and RC1.2 covering TRBC1 and TRBC2. TCRdb analysed the UMI-ligation and nested PCR reads with MiXCR anew, one entry per CDR3 protein. The data contain fewer than 40,000 distinct CDR3 sequences, approximately 6.8% of them seen just once; the ten biggest clones take up about 15%. KT2, a clone with a known TCR, was spiked into unfractionated PBMC. V gave up 3 bases and J gave up 8 bases, with 11 bases separating them. The CDR3 runs 13 residues. Germline V gene lookup returns CDR1 SGHTA and CDR2 FQGNSA. Whole-study results and caveats: KT2 clone alpha and beta sequence counts scaled linearly with input KT2 cell number.

Sample: PBMCs spiked with cells of the T cell clone KT2. The clonotype was recovered from a human donor. The chain joins TRBV7-2 to TRBJ1-5; perhaps TRBD1 as D (6 bases). This CDR3 is CASSFSGTKPQHF. The CDR3 DNA sequence: TGTGCCAGCAGCTTTTCAGGGACAAAGCCCCAGCATTTT. The entire variable domain, with the rest obtained from reference TRBV7-2 and TRBJ1-5, is as follows: GAGVSQSPSNKVTEKGKDVELRCDPISGHTALYWYRQSLGQGLEFLIYFQGNSAPDKSGLPSDRFSAERTGGSVSTLTIQRTQQEDSAVYLCASSFSGTKPQHFGDGTRLSIL.